The sequence of this TCR beta chain was determined in a study of shared clonotypes between healthy human individuals. CD45RO negativity and positive selection for CCR7 defined naive CD8 cells, a population that excluded terminally differentiated effector memory CD45RA+ cells. Points on this clone: What it binds is not known.

The protocol was immunoSEQ multiplex PCR, while the TCRdb copy is restricted to in-frame clones and leaves out a portion. The repertoire holds millions of clones, with around 96% as singletons. Study conclusions and caveats: A few donors had roughly 5% of their naive CD4 clonotypes in common.

In germline, CDR1 is SGHNT, CDR2 YENEEA. V shed 4 bases and J 5 bases; nucleotides not matched to a gene: 9. The CDR3 has 16 amino acids. This clonotype was sampled from a young man in good health. Specimen: naive CD8+ T cells sorted from blood. The J gene is TRBJ2-7, the V gene TRBV11-3; TRBD1 agrees at 12 bases. CDR3 DNA: TGTGCCAGCAGCTCGGACCAGGGACAGGGGGCCCACGAGCAGTACTTC. As protein: CASSSDQGQGAHEQYF.